The 21 T cell receptor beta chains reported below all come from one sample, sequenced in a study of blood T cell repertoires in COVID-19. Profiling relied on immunoSEQ multiplex PCR, and the TCRdb table lists in-frame clones only, not all of them. The sample consists of around 300,000 clones, approximately 83% of them appearing once. The sample taken for sequencing was peripheral blood. The receptor source for this set is a woman aged 70 to 79 with acute or convalescent COVID-19.

The rearrangement joins TRBV5-1 to TRBJ2-2; perhaps TRBD2 as D (5 bases). CDR3 length: 14 amino acids. Germline values: CDR1 SGHRS, CDR2 YFSETQ. Deletions cut 4 bases from V and 4 bases from J, with 11 bases between. The DNA for the CDR3 is TGCGCCAGCAGCGCCCGGGGTGGCACCGGGGAGCTGTTTTTT. Residues: CASSARGGTGELFF.

The chain couples TRBV18 to TRBJ2-7, with 10 bases lining up with TRBD2. Germline V gives CDR1 KGHSH, CDR2 LQKENI. CDR3 length: 13 residues. Trimming removed 6 bases from V and 7 bases from J; junction bases left unmatched: 6. CDR3 nucleotides: TGTGCCAGCTCTCTCTCTAGCGGGGGAGAGCAGTACTTC. Translating it yields CASSLSSGGEQYF.

This clone was detected ten times or more. The V gene is TRBV12-3 or TRBV12-4, the J gene TRBJ2-2; a possible D gene is TRBD2 (6 bases). The CDR3 loop spans 13 amino acids. DNA for the CDR3: TGTGCGGCGCGGGGCGGGAACACCGGGGAGCTGTTTTTT. Translation: CAARGGNTGELFF.

This chain joins TRBV6-6 and TRBJ1-1; the D is unclear. The V end lost 6 bases, the J end lost 0 bases, and 8 bases lay between the germline ends. The length of the CDR3 is 13 residues. Germline CDR1 MNHNY, CDR2 SVGAGI (reference sequence). The CDR3: CASSFNMNTEAFF. The CDR3 bases are TGTGCCAGCAGCTTTAATATGAACACTGAAGCTTTCTTT.

This chain connects TRBV6-5 to TRBJ1-1, with TRBD1 as a possible D gene (6 bases). V lost 6 bases to trimming and J lost 3 bases, with 11 bases between them. This CDR3 has 13 residues. Germline-derived CDR1 and CDR2 are MNHEY and SVGAGI. The CDR3: CASRDSWYTEAFF. DNA of the CDR3: TGTGCCAGCAGGGACAGTTGGTACACTGAAGCTTTCTTT.

There are many counts of this clone. J is TRBJ2-1 and V is TRBV2; 8 bases map to TRBD1. From germline, CDR1 is SNHLY and CDR2 FYNNEI. This CDR3 comprises 17 residues. The V segment lost 7 bases and the J segment 7 bases; nucleotides outside the gene matches: 18. CDR3 nucleotide sequence: TGTGCCAGCACTTGGGGTCCCGGACAGGGTGAGTGGAATGAGCAGTTCTTC. Protein product: CASTWGPGQGEWNEQFF.

The chain recombines TRBV6-1 with TRBJ2-7; weak D call: TRBD2 (5 bases). Germline V gene sequence: CDR1 MNHNS, CDR2 SASEGT. The CDR3 contains 16 residues. V lost 0 bases and J lost 4, with 16 bases in between. The CDR3 region is CASSEAPRPDYYEQYF. CDR3 nucleotide sequence: TGTGCCAGCAGTGAAGCCCCCAGGCCTGACTATTACGAGCAGTACTTC.

Many counts were recorded for this clone. The rearrangement links TRBV4-2 to TRBJ2-2; TRBD2 agrees at 7 bases. This CDR3 contains 15 residues. CDR1 LGHNA and CDR2 YNFKEQ come from the germline V gene. The junction had 7 bases not matched to a gene; V was cut back by 4 bases and J by 5 bases. The chain's CDR3 is CASSLERGQTGELFF. DNA for the CDR3: TGTGCCAGCAGCCTTGAGCGGGGCCAAACCGGGGAGCTGTTTTTT.

The chain combines TRBV6-1 with TRBJ1-5; D ambiguous. The V end was cut by 2 bases, the J end by 1 base, with 12 bases between. The CDR3 is 16 residues long. CDR1 and CDR2 (germline): MNHNS, SASEGT. CDR3 sequence reads: CASSESSGFSNQPQHF. In DNA, the CDR3 is TGTGCCAGCAGTGAAAGTTCGGGATTCAGCAATCAGCCCCAGCATTTT.

The rearrangement uses TRBV6-5 and TRBJ1-5; D call uncertain. V lost 6 bases and J lost 7, with 13 bases in between. The CDR3 length is 13 residues. Germline V gene data show CDR1 as MNHEY and CDR2 as SVGAGI. CDR3 bases: TGTGCCAGCAGCTCTTCGTGGGCGCAGCCCCAGCATTTT. Translated: CASSSSWAQPQHF.

V is TRBV5-1 and J is TRBJ2-5; maybe TRBD1 (6 bases). Trimming stripped 3 bases from V and 4 bases from J, with 13 bases between. The CDR3 spans 14 residues. Germline V gives CDR1 SGHRS, CDR2 YFSETQ. In nucleotides, the CDR3 is TGCGCCAGCAGCTGGGGGCTAGATGGAGAGACCCAGTACTTC. It specifies CASSWGLDGETQYF.

The V and J genes are TRBV2 and TRBJ1-5; tentative D call: TRBD1 (6 bases). Germline values: CDR1 SNHLY, CDR2 FYNNEI. Trimming pared 1 base from V and 5 bases from J, leaving 15 bases between. The CDR3 has 16 amino acids. The CDR3 sequence is CASSEGGGRIDQPQHF. In DNA, the CDR3 is TGTGCCAGCAGTGAAGGCGGGGGGCGAATAGATCAGCCCCAGCATTTT.

The chain has TRBV27 and TRBJ1-6; the match to TRBD1 covers 8 bases. Trimming cost V 2 bases and J 14 bases; bases outside gene matches: 14. From germline, CDR1 is MNHEY and CDR2 SMNVEV (reference sequence). The CDR3 runs to 16 residues. The CDR3 loop reads CASSLVPGTGSLTLHF. The CDR3 DNA is TGTGCCAGCAGTTTAGTTCCCGGGACAGGTTCCCTCACCCTCCACTTT.

V is TRBV4-2 and J is TRBJ2-7; the D gene is possibly TRBD2 (6 bases). The CDR3 extends over 16 amino acids. Per germline, CDR1 LGHNA and CDR2 YNFKEQ. The V end was cut by 2 bases, the J end by 7 bases, with 21 bases between. CDR3: CASSQLTQGGSEEQYF. CDR3 DNA: TGTGCCAGCAGCCAACTCACTCAGGGAGGTTCGGAAGAGCAGTACTTC.

The chain has TRBV7-2 and TRBJ2-7, with 9 bases matching TRBD1. The CDR3 consists of 16 residues. Trimming cost V 1 base and J 3 bases; bases outside gene matches: 7. Germline CDR1 reads SGHTA; CDR2 reads FQGNSA. CDR3: CASSLVMTGGLYEQYF. The CDR3 DNA follows: TGTGCCAGCAGCTTAGTAATGACAGGGGGTCTCTACGAGCAGTACTTC.

The chain employs TRBV6-4 and TRBJ1-2, with D possibly matching TRBD1 (6 bases). There are 14 residues in the CDR3. Germline V gives CDR1 MRHNA, CDR2 SNTAGT. Trimming took 2 bases from V and 3 from J, leaving 10 bases between them. CDR3 loop: CASSDRYRDYGYTF. The DNA of the CDR3 is TGTGCCAGCAGTGACCGATACAGGGACTATGGCTACACCTTC.

This clone was detected only once. The CDR3 loop is CASSLLQGSMATDTQYF. CDR3 bases: TGTGCCAGCAGCTTATTACAGGGCTCGATGGCGACAGATACGCAGTATTTT. The chain carries TRBV11-2 and TRBJ2-3, with D possibly TRBD1 on 6 matching bases. CDR1 SGHAT and CDR2 FQNNGV come from the germline V gene. The CDR3 is made up of 17 amino acids. V lost 2 bases and J lost 3, with 18 bases in between.

This chain uses TRBV7-2 with TRBJ1-1; 7 nucleotides line up with TRBD1. Germline CDR1 is SGHTA and CDR2 is FQGNSA. The CDR3 is 15 amino acids. Germline trimming cut 3 bases from V and 4 bases from J; bases unmatched to any gene: 8. CDR3 sequence (DNA): TGTGCCAGCAGCTTCGGGGTACAGGGGACCACTGAAGCTTTCTTT. It encodes CASSFGVQGTTEAFF.

The chain links TRBV3-1 (or the pseudogene TRBV3-2) to TRBJ1-6, with unresolved D. The CDR3 has 16 amino acids. Looked up from germline, CDR1 is LGHDT and CDR2 is YNNKEL (reference sequence). Trimming stripped 1 base from V and 4 bases from J, with 11 bases between. In DNA, the CDR3 is TGTGCCAGCAGCCAAGCGGCAACGGGGTATAATTCACCCCTCCACTTT. This sequence encodes CASSQAATGYNSPLHF.

This chain's CDR3 is CASRPGSQGTYEQYF. CDR3 coding DNA: TGTGCCAGCAGGCCGGGGTCACAAGGGACCTACGAGCAGTACTTC. The chain uses TRBV6-5 and TRBJ2-7; TRBD2 might be the D (5 bases). Germline V gene sequence: CDR1 MNHEY, CDR2 SVGAGI. V dropped 6 bases and J dropped 2 bases, with 17 bases sitting between them. The CDR3 has 15 amino acids.

The chain carries TRBV15 and TRBJ1-1; D is possibly TRBD1 (6 bases). The CDR3 length is 13 residues. Germline V gene sequence: CDR1 LNHNV, CDR2 YYDKDF (reference sequence). Trimming left V 3 bases short and J 11 bases short, with 16 bases between. Here the CDR3 DNA reads TGTGCCACCAGCAGCACTGTTTCAGGGGTGGCTTTCTTT. The encoded protein is CATSSTVSGVAFF.